Reported below is one T cell receptor beta chain. No antigen is known for it. The data derive from a study of T cell clonotyping in hematopoietic cell transplantation. Findings of the study overall: At the given depth, recipient repertoires were over 97% de novo clonotypes. Without cell sorting, CD4 versus CD8 contributions remain unresolved.

Germline assignment: CDR1 SGHNT and CDR2 YYREEE (reference sequence). V was trimmed by 4 bases and J by 2 bases, leaving 13 bases between them. This CDR3 region has 14 residues. The data were produced by immunoSEQ multiplex PCR, yet TCRdb's version contains in-frame clones alone and is incomplete. This sample yields approximately 1,100 clones, of which more than 60% are seen a single time; around 40% belongs to the top ten. Samples: about 28 days before transplant, then days 30, 100 and 180 after. The sample in question was peripheral blood mononuclear cells, obtained 100 days after allogeneic stem cell transplant. This clonotype originated in a female patient aged 25-40 years who had an allogeneic stem cell transplant, so T cells may come from the graft donor. Some clones in this sample may be carry-over from other donors' samples. The V and J genes are TRBV5-4 and TRBJ2-7, with D possibly matching TRBD1 (6 bases). The CDR3 DNA sequence: TGTGCCAGCAGCCGATCCGACAGGACCTACGAGCAGTACTTC. This translates into CASSRSDRTYEQYF.